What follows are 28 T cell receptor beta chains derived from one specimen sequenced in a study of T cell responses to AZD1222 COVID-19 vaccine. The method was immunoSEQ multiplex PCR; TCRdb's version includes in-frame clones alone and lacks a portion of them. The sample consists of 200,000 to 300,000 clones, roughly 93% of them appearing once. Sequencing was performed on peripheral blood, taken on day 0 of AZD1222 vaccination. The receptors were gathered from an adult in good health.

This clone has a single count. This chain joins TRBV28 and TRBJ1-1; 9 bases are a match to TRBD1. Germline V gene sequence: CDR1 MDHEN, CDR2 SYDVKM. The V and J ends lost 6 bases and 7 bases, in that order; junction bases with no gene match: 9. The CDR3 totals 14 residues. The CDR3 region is CASRPPGQGFEAFF. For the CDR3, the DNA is TGTGCCAGCAGGCCGCCGGGACAGGGATTTGAAGCTTTCTTT.

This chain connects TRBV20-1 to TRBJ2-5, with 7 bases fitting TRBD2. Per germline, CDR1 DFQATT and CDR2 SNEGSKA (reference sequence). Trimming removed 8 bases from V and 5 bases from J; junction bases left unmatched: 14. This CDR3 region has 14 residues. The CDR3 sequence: CSTSGERESETQYF. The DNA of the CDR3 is TGCAGTACCAGTGGGGAGCGGGAATCCGAGACCCAGTACTTC.

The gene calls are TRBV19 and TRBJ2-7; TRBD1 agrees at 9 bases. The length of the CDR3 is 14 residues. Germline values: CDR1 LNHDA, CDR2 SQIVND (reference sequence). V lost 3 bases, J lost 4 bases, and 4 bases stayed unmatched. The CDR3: CASSMGTGWYEQYF. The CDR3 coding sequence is TGTGCCAGTAGTATGGGGACAGGGTGGTACGAGCAGTACTTC.

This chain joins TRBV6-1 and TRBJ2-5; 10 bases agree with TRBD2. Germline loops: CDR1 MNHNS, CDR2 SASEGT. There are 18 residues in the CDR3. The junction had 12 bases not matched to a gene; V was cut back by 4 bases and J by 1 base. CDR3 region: CASSVGASGGRSQETQYF. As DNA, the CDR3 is TGTGCCAGCAGTGTTGGGGCTAGCGGGGGCAGAAGCCAAGAGACCCAGTACTTC.

CDR3 nucleotide sequence: TGCGCCAGCAGTCAATCTAGGGGGCCCTCCTACGAGCAGTACTTC. This gives the protein CASSQSRGPSYEQYF. V gene TRBV23-1 combines with J gene TRBJ2-7; 7 positions agree with TRBD1. TRBV23-1 is designated an ORF whose function remains uncertain. The junction had 2 bases not matched to a gene; V was cut back by 0 bases and J by 0 bases. The CDR3 is made up of 15 amino acids.

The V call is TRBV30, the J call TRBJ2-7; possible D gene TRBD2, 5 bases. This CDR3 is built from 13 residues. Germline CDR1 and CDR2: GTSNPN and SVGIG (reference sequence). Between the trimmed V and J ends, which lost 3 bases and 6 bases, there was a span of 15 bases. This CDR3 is CAWSQRRVSEQYF. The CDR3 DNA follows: TGTGCCTGGAGCCAAAGGCGGGTCAGCGAGCAGTACTTC.

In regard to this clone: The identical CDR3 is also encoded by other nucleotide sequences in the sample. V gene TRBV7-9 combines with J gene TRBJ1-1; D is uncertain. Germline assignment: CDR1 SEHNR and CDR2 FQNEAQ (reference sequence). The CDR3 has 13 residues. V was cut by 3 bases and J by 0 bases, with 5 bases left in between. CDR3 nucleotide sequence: TGTGCCAGCAGCTTGAGCTTGAACACTGAAGCTTTCTTT. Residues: CASSLSLNTEAFF. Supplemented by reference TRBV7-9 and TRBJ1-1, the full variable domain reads DTGVSQNPRHKITKRGQNVTFRCDPISEHNRLYWYRQTLGQGPEFLTYFQNEAQLEKSRLLSDRFSAERPKGSFSTLEIQRTEQGDSAMYLCASSLSLNTEAFFGQGTRLTVV.

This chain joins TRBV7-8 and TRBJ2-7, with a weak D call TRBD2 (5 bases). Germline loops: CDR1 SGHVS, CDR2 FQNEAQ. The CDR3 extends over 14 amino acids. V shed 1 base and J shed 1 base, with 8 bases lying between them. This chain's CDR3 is CASSLESGSYEQYF. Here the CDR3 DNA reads TGTGCCAGCAGCTTAGAGTCGGGGTCCTACGAGCAGTACTTC.

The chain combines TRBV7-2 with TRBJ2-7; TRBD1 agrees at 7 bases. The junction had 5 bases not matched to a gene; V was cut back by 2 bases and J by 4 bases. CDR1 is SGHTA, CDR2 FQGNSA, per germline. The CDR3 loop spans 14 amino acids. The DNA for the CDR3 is TGTGCCAGCAGCTTATACGGACAGGATTACGAGCAGTACTTC. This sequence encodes CASSLYGQDYEQYF. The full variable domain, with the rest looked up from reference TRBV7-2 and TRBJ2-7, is GAGVSQSPSNKVTEKGKDVELRCDPISGHTALYWYRQSLGQGLEFLIYFQGNSAPDKSGLPSDRFSAERTGGSVSTLTIQRTQQEDSAVYLCASSLYGQDYEQYFGPGTRLTVT.

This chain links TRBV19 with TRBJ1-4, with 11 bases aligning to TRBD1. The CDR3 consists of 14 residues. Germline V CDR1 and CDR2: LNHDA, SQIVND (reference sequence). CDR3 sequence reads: CVSTGTGGNEKLFF. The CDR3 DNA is TGTGTCTCTACGGGGACAGGGGGAAATGAAAAACTGTTTTTT.

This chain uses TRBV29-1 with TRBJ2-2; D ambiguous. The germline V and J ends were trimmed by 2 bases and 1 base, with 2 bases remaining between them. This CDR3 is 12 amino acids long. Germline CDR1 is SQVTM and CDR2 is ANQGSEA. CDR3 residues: CSVEQNTGELFF. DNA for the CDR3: TGCAGCGTTGAACAGAACACCGGGGAGCTGTTTTTT.

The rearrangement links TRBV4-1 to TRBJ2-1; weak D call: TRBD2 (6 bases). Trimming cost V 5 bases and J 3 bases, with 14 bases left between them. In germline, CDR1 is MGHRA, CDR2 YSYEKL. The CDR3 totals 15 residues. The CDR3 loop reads CASSVGRENYNEQFF. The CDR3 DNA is TGCGCCAGCAGCGTGGGACGGGAGAACTACAATGAGCAGTTCTTC.

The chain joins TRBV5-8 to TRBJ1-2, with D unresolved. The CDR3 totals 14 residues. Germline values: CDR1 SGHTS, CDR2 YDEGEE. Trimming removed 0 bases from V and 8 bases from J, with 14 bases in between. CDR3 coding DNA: TGTGCCAGCAGCTTGGCTAAGGTCGCGAGAGGCTACACCTTC. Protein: CASSLAKVARGYTF.

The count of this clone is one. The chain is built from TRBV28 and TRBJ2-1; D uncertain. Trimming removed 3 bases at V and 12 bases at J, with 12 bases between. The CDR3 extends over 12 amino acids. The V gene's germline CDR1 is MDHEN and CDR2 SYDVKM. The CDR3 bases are TGTGCCAGCAGTTTCGGTGCGGTCGGGCAGTTCTTC. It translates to CASSFGAVGQFF.

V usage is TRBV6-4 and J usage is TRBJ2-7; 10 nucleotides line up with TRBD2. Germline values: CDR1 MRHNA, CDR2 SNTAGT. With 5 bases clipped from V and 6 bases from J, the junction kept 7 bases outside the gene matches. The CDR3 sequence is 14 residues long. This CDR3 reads CASSPAGGPGEQYF. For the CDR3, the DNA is TGTGCCAGCAGTCCAGCGGGGGGGCCGGGCGAGCAGTACTTC.

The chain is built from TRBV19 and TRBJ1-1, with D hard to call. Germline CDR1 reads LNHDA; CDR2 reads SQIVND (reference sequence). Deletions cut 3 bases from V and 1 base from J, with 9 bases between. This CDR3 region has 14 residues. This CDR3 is CASSIYEKNTEAFF. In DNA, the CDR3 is TGTGCCAGTAGTATTTACGAAAAGAACACTGAAGCTTTCTTT.

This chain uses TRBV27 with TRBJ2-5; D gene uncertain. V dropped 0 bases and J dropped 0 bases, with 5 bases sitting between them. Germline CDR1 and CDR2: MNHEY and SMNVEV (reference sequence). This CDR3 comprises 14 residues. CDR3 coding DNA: TGTGCCAGCAGTTTATCAGGATACCAAGAGACCCAGTACTTC. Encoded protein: CASSLSGYQETQYF.

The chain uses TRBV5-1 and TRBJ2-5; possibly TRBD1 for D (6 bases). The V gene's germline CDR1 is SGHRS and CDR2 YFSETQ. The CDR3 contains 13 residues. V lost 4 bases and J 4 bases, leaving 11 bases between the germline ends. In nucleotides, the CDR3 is TGCGCCAGCAGCCAGGGGCGGCGAGAGACCCAGTACTTC. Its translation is CASSQGRRETQYF.

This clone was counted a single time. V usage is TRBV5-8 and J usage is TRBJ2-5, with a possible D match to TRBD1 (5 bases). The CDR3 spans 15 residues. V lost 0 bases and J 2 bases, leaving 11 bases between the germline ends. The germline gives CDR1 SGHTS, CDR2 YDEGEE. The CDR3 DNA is TGTGCCAGCAGCTTGGGACAGTTCGTACAAGAGACCCAGTACTTC. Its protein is CASSLGQFVQETQYF.

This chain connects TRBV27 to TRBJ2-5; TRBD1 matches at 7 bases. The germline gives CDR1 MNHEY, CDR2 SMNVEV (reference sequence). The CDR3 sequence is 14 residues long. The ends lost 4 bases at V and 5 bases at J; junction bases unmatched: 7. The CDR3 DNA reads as TGTGCCAGCAGTTCCCGGGACAGCCAGGAGACCCAGTACTTC. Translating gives CASSSRDSQETQYF.

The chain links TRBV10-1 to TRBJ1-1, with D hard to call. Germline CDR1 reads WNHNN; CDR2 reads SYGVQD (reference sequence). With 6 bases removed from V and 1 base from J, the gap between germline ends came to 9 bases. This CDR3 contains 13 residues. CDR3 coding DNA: TGCGCCAGCAGCCCCGGATGGAACACTGAAGCTTTCTTT. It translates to CASSPGWNTEAFF.

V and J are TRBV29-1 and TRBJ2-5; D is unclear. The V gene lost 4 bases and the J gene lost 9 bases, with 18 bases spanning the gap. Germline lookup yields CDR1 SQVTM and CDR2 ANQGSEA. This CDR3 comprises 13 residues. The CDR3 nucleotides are TGCAGCGTTGTATTGGGCCTCGGGTGGGCCCAGTACTTC. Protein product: CSVVLGLGWAQYF.

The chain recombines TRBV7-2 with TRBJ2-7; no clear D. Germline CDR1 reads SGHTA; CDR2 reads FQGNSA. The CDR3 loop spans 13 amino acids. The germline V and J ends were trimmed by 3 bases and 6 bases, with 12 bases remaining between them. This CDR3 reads CASSFQESGEQYF. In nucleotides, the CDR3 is TGTGCCAGCAGCTTCCAGGAGTCAGGCGAGCAGTACTTC.

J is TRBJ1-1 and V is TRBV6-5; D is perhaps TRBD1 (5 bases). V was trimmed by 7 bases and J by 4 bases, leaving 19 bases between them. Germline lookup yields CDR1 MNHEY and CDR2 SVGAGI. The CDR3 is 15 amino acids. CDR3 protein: CASNLSWGIGTEAFF. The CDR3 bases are TGTGCCAGCAACCTCTCGTGGGGGATAGGCACTGAAGCTTTCTTT.

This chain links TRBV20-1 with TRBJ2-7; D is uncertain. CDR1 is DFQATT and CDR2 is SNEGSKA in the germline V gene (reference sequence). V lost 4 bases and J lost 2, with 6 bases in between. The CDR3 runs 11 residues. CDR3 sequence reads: CSATTAYEQYF. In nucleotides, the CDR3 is TGCAGTGCTACCACAGCCTACGAGCAGTACTTC.

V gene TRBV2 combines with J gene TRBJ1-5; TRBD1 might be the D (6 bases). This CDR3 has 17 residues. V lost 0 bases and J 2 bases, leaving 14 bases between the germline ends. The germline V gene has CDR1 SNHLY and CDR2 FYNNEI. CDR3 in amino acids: CASSEAGGGAGNQPQHF. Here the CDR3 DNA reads TGTGCCAGCAGTGAAGCGGGCGGGGGCGCGGGCAATCAGCCCCAGCATTTT.

In DNA, the CDR3 is TGTGCCAGCAGCCTACAAGTGACTGGCGGCACTGAAGCTTTCTTT. Its protein product is CASSLQVTGGTEAFF. The rearrangement links TRBV9 to TRBJ1-1; D is uncertain. V lost 4 bases and J lost 4, with 17 bases in between. This CDR3 is 15 amino acids long. CDR1 SGDLS and CDR2 YYNGEE come from the germline V gene.

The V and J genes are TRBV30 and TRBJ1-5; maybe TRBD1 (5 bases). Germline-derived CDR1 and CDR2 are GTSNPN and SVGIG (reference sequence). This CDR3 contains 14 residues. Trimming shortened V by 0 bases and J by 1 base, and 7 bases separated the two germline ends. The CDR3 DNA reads TGTGCCTGGAGTGTGTCAGGGAGCAATCAGCCCCAGCATTTT. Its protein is CAWSVSGSNQPQHF.